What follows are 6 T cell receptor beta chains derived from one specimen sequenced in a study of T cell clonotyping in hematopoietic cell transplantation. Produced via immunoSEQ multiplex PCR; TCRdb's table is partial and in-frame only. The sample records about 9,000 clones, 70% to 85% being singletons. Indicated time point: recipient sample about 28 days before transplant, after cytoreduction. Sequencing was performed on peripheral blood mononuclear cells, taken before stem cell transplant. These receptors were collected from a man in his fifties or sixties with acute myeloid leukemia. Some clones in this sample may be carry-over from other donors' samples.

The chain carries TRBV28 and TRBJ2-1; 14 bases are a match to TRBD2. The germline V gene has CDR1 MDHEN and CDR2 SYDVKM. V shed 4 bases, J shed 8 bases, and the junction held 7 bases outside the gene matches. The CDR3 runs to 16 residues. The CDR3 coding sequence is TGTGCCAGCAGTTCAATGACTAGCGGGAGGGCCGATGAGCAGTTCTTC. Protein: CASSSMTSGRADEQFF. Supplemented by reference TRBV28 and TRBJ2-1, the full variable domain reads DVKVTQSSRYLVKRTGEKVFLECVQDMDHENMFWYRQDPGLGLRLIYFSYDVKMKEKGDIPEGYSVSREKKERFSLILESASTNQTSMYLCASSSMTSGRADEQFFGPGTRLTVL.

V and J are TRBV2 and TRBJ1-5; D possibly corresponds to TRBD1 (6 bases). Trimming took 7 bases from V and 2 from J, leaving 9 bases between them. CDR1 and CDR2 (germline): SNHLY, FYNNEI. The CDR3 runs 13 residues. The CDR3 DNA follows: TGTGCCAGCAACCCAGGGGGCAATCAGCCCCAGCATTTT. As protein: CASNPGGNQPQHF.

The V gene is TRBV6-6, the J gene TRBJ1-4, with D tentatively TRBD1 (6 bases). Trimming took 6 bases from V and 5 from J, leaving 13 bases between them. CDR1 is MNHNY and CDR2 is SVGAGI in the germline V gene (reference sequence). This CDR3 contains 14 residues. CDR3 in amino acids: CASSRGGFNEKLFF. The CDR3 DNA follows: TGTGCCAGCAGCCGAGGGGGGTTCAATGAAAAACTGTTTTTT.

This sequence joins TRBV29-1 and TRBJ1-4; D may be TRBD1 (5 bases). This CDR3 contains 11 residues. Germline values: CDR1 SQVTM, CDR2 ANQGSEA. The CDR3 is CGAGGSEKLFF. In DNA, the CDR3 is TGCGGGGCGGGGGGTAGTGAAAAACTGTTTTTT.

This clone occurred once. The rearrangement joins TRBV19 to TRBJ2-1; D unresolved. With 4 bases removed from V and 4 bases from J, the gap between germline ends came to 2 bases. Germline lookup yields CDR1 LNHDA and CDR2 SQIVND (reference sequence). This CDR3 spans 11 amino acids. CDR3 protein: CASSTYNEQFF. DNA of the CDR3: TGTGCCAGTAGTACATACAATGAGCAGTTCTTC.

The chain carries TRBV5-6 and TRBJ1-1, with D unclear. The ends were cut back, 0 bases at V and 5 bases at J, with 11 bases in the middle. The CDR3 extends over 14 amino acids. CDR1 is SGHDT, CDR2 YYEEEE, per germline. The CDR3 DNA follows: TGTGCCAGCAGCTTGGACAGCTTGGTGACTGAAGCTTTCTTT. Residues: CASSLDSLVTEAFF.